The sequence of this T cell receptor beta chain was determined in a study of CD8+CD57+ T cells in acquired aplastic anemia. About the study: DNA recovered from sorted CD4+ and CD8+ cells had a mean of about 3.5 ug.

Study observations and caveats: Patients and controls turned out to have approximately 29 CD8+ CDR3 sequences in common.

TCR beta VDJ and CDR3 profiling used genomic DNA as template. TCRdb redid the calling of the reads with MiXCR, one entry per CDR3 protein. The data hold a few hundred thousand distinct CDR3 sequences, with just under 70% observed a single time. Germline CDR1 and CDR2: DFQATT and SNEGSKA (reference sequence). CDR3 length equals 11 residues. V was pared by 2 bases and J by 8 bases, with 6 bases between. This clonotype was detected many times. No antigen is known for it. The rearrangement links TRBV20-1 to TRBJ1-4, with unresolved D. The source is a human donor in good health, serving as a control. Material: sorted CD4+, CD8+, or CD8+CD57+ T cells (not recorded which) from PBMCs. CDR3 bases: TGCAGTGCTAGATTCGGGGAAAAACTGTTTTTT. Residues: CSARFGEKLFF.